This T cell receptor beta chain was identified in a study of T cells after yellow fever vaccination (dated by TCRdb to the late 2010s). With respect to the entire study: Libraries from fractions with low cell numbers were prepared with the SMART-Seq v4 Ultra Low Input RNA kit. Two healthy male donors made up the cohort, one aged 18 to 30 years and the other aged 30 to 39 years. Blood was collected at multiple timepoints before and after primary and secondary immunization, and bulk PBMC replicates and cell subsets were isolated. To follow T-cell clones before and after both primary and booster YFV17D yellow fever vaccination, bulk TCR alpha and beta repertoires underwent longitudinal sequencing. Beyond this particular receptor, the publication reports: Most clones expanded after primary vaccination were re-detected after the booster (about 95% of CD4 and 80% to 90% of CD8), suggesting broad memory maintenance. Compared with the primary T-cell response, the secondary T-cell response was faster but weaker, reaching its peak on day 5 rather than on day 15. A small share of clonotypes occurred in both CD4 and CD8 compartments, likely arising from convergent recombination. Because abundant contaminating clonotypes from the bulk population could be contained in FACS-sorted repertoires, computational filtering was required. Because only two donors were included in the study, the extent to which the findings can be generalized is limited.

Sequences MGHRA (CDR1) and YSYEKL (CDR2) are obtained from the germline V gene. The cysteine opens and the phenylalanine closes a CDR3 of 18 amino acids. Only CDR3 DNA remains: 54 bases, in frame from the first base. For this chain, trimming is 1 base at the V end and 4 bases at the J end, and the number of junction bases without a gene match is 9. What the treatment or condition label conveys for this sample: live attenuated yellow fever vaccine strain. PBMCs were isolated from peripheral blood using a standard Ficoll-Paque protocol. Epitope-specific CD8 T cells were sorted with a dextramer loaded with the yellow fever NS4B epitope peptide, and anti-CD3 and anti-CD8 staining was applied. TriZol was used to extract RNA from bulk PBMCs, from CD4 and CD8 fractions, and from dextramer-positive and dextramer-negative fractions. Synthesis of TCR cDNA relied on 5'RACE template switching, a step that introduced a universal primer site along with unique molecular identifiers. cDNA synthesis was primed from both the TCR alpha and TCR beta constant segments. Two PCR steps were used to amplify libraries, with sample barcodes and sequencing adapters being added in the second step. Libraries were sequenced on Illumina HiSeq 2500 (2x100 bp) or NovaSeq (2x150 bp). Concerning the study's data processing: MIGEC was used to demultiplex reads and collapse the reads into UMI consensus sequences, and MiXCR was used for V(D)J alignment. Using edgeR on replicate PBMC samples, clonotypes were called vaccine-responding if FDR was below 0.01 and the log2 fold change was above 5 up to day 15. CD4 or CD8 identity was assigned to each bulk clonotype according to whether the clonotype was present at higher abundance in the sequenced CD4 repertoire or the sequenced CD8 repertoire. Clonotypes enriched at least 10-fold in dextramer-positive over dextramer-negative fractions were defined as NS4B-specific, and CD4-biased clonotypes were excluded. TCRdb reworked the public reads: Q25 trimming with fastp, MiXCR clone assembly, productive beta chains retained. Every distinct CDR3 protein forms one entry, paired with its most common genes and DNA. For this entry, the V and J calls and clone size follow TCRdb and not the study's own pipeline. Within this sample are about 96,000 distinct CDR3 sequences, with 8.9% of them counted one time only. Roughly 17% of the sample is held by the ten biggest clonotypes.

This clonotype occurred a few times. Base qualities are not provided; no much larger clone lies one nucleotide away. The chain employs TRBV4-1 and TRBJ1-6; a stretch of 8 junction bases matches TRBD1. This specimen consisted of CD8+ T cells not binding an NS4B(214-222) dextramer, sorted from PBMCs, obtained around 14 days after the first yellow fever vaccination. The cell subset or site tag for this specimen amounts to: NS4B epitope dextramer-negative CD8 T cells. The TCR comes from a man between 18 and 29 years old who received the YFV17D yellow fever vaccine. CDR3 region: CASSQVGGQDFYNSPLHF. The sequence in DNA is TGCGCCAGCAGCCAAGTTGGGGGACAGGACTTTTATAATTCACCCCTCCACTTT.